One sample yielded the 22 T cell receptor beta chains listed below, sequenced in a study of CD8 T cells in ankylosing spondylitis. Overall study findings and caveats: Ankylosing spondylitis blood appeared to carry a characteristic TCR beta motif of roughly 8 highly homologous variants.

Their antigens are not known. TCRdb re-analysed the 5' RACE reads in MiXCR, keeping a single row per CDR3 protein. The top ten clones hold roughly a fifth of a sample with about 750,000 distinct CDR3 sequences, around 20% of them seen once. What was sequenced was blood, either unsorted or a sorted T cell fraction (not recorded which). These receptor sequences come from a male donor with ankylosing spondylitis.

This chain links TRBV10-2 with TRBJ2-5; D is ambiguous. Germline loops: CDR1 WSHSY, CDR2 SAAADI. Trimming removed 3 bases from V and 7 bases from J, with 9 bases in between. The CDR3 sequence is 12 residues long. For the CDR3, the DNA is TGCGCCAGCAGTGAAGAGCCTGGGACCCAGTACTTC. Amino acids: CASSEEPGTQYF.

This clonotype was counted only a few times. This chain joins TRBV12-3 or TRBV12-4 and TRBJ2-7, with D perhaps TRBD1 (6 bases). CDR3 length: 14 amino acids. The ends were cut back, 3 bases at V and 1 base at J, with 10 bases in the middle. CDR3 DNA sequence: TGTGCCAGCAGTTTCGCCGACAGGTCCTACGAGCAGTACTTC. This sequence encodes CASSFADRSYEQYF.

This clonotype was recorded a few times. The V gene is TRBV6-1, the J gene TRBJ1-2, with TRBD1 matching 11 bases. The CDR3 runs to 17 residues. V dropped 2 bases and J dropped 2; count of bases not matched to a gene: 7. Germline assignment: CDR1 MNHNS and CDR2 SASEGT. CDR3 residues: CASSEWPGQGVNYGYTF. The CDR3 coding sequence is TGTGCCAGCAGTGAATGGCCGGGACAGGGGGTAAACTATGGCTACACCTTC.

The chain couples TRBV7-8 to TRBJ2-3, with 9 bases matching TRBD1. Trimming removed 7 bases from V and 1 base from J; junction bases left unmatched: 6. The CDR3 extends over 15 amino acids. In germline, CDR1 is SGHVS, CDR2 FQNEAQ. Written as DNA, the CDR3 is TGTGCCAGCACTAGGGACAGGGAAGGCACAGATACGCAGTATTTT. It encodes CASTRDREGTDTQYF.

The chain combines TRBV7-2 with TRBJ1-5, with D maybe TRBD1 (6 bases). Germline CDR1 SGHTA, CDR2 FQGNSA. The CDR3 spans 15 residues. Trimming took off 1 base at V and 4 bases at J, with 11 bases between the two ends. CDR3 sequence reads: CASSLEGGANQPQHF. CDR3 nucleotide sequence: TGTGCCAGCAGCTTAGAGGGGGGCGCTAATCAGCCCCAGCATTTT.

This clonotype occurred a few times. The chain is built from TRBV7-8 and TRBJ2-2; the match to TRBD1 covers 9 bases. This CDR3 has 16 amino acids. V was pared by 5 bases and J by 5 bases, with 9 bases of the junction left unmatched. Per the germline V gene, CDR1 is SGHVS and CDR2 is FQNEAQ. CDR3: CASSLRDRVKTGELFF. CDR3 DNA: TGTGCCAGCAGCCTCCGGGACAGGGTTAAGACCGGGGAGCTGTTTTTT.

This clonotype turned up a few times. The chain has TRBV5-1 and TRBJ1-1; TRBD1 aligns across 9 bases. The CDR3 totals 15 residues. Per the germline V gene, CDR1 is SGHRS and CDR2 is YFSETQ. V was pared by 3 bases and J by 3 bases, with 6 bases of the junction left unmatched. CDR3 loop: CASSYKQGADTEAFF. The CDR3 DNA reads TGCGCCAGCAGCTACAAACAGGGGGCTGACACTGAAGCTTTCTTT.

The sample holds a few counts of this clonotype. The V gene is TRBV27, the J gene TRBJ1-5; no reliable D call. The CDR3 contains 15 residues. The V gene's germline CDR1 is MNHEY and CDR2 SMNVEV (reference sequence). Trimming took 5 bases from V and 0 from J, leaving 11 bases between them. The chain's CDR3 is CASSPRVNSNQPQHF. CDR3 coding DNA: TGTGCCAGCAGTCCCCGGGTGAATAGCAATCAGCCCCAGCATTTT.

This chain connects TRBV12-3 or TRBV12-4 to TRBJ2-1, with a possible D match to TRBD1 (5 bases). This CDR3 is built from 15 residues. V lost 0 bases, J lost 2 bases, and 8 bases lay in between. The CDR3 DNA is TGTGCCAGCAGTTTAGCCCCGACAGCCTACAATGAGCAGTTCTTC. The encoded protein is CASSLAPTAYNEQFF.

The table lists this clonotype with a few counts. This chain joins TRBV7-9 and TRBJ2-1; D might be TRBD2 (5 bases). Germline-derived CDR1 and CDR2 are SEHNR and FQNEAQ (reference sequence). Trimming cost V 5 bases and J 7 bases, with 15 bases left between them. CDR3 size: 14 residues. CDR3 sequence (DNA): TGTGCCAGCAGCGCTTCGGTCGGCGGGAATGAGCAGTTCTTC. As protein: CASSASVGGNEQFF.

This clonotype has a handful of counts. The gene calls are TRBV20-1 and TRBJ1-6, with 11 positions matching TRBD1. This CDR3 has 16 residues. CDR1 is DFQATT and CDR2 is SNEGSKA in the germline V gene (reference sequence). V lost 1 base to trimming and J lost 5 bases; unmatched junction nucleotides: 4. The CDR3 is CSARGGQGVDNSPLHF. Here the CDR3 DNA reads TGCAGTGCTAGAGGGGGACAGGGGGTTGATAATTCACCCCTCCACTTT.

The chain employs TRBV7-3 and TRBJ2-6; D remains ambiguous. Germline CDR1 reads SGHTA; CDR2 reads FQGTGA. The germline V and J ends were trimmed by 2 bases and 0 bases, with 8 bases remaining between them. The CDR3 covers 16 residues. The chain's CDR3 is CASSLSSSSGANVLTF. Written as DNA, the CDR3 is TGTGCCAGCAGCTTATCCAGTTCCTCTGGGGCCAACGTCCTGACTTTC.

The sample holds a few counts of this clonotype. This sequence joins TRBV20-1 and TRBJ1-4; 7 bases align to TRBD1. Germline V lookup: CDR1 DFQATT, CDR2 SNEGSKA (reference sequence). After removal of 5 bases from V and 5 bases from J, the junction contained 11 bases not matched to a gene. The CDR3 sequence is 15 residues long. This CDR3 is CSAPRTTGPNEKLFF. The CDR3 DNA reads TGCAGTGCTCCCAGGACGACAGGGCCGAATGAAAAACTGTTTTTT.

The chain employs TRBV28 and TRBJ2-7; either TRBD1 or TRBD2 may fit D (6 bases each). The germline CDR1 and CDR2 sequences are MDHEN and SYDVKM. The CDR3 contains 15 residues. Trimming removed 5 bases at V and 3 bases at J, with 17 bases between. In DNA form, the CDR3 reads TGTGCCAGCAGTCCGCCGGGGGCGCCTCTCTACGAGCAGTACTTC. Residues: CASSPPGAPLYEQYF.

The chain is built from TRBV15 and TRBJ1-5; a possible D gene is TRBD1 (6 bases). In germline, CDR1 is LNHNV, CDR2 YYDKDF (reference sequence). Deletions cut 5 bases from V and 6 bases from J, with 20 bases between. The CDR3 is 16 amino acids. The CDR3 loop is CATSSPGGRVGQPQHF. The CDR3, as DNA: TGTGCCACCAGCTCCCCGGGGGGCAGGGTTGGTCAGCCCCAGCATTTT.

The CDR3 DNA reads as TGTGCCACCACGAAGAGCGGGGCGAGCACAGATACGCAGTATTTT. It is translated as CATTKSGASTDTQYF. The chain recombines TRBV25-1 with TRBJ2-3, with TRBD2 identical over 7 bases. CDR1 is MGHDK, CDR2 SYGVNS, per germline. The CDR3 extends over 15 amino acids. Trimming took 10 bases from V and 0 from J; bases not matched to a gene: 10.

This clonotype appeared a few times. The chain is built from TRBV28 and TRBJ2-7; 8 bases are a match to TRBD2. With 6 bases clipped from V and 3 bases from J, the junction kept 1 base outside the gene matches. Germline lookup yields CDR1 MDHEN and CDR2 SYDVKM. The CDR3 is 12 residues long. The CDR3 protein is CASRLADYEQYF. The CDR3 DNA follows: TGTGCCAGCAGACTAGCGGACTACGAGCAGTACTTC.

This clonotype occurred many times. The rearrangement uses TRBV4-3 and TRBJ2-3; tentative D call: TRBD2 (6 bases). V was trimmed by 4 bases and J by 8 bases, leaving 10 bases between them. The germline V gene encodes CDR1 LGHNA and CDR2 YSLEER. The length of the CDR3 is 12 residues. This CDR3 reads CASSPEGGTQYF. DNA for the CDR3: TGCGCCAGCAGCCCGGAGGGTGGTACGCAGTATTTT.

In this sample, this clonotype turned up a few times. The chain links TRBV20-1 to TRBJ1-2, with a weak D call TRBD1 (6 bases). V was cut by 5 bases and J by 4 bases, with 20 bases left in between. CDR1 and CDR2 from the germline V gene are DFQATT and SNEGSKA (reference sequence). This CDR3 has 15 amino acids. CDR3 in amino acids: CSAGVTSTGTYGYTF. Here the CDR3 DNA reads TGCAGTGCTGGCGTAACCTCCACAGGGACCTATGGCTACACCTTC.

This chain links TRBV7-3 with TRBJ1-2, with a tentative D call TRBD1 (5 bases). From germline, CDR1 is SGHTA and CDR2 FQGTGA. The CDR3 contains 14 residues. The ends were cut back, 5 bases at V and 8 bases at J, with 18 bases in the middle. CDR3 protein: CASSPSGGGGGYTF. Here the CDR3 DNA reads TGTGCCAGCAGCCCCTCTGGCGGGGGGGGAGGCTACACCTTC.

The CDR3 nucleotides are TGTGCCAGCAGTTTGGTTCCCCTCTTCTCCGGGACAGGTTATTGGACCTACGAGCAGTACTTC. This codes for CASSLVPLFSGTGYWTYEQYF. The V and J genes are TRBV12-3 or TRBV12-4 and TRBJ2-7, with TRBD1 identical over 8 bases. J was trimmed by 2 bases and V by 3 bases; bases with no gene match: 24. CDR3 size: 21 residues.

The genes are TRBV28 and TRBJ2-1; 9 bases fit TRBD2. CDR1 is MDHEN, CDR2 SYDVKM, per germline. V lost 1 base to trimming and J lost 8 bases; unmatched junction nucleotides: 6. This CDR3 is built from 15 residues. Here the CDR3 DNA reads TGTGCCAGCAGTTTATCTGGCGGGAGGGCCGATGAGCAGTTCTTC. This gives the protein CASSLSGGRADEQFF.